The 20 T cell receptor beta chains below were found in one sample sequenced in a study of early T cells in non-severe SARS-CoV-2 infection. In TCRdb, the 5' RACE reads were re-called with MiXCR into one record per CDR3 protein. The data show around 76,000 distinct CDR3 sequences, about 12% seen once. The material sequenced was whole blood. Every receptor here comes from an adult who was a healthcare worker with PCR-confirmed SARS-CoV-2 infection or an uninfected control (not recorded which).

This clonotype has more than one count but fewer than ten. This sequence joins TRBV9 and TRBJ2-7; the D is unclear. V shed 0 bases and J shed 2 bases, with 9 bases lying between them. This CDR3 is 14 amino acids long. The germline CDR1 and CDR2 sequences are SGDLS and YYNGEE. The CDR3 bases are TGTGCCAGCAGCGTAGCCACCGGCCCCTACGAGCAGTACTTC. It codes for CASSVATGPYEQYF.

This clonotype was recorded a few times. This rearrangement joins TRBV9 to TRBJ2-7; D unresolved. In germline, CDR1 is SGDLS, CDR2 YYNGEE. The CDR3 has 16 amino acids. V was shortened by 5 bases and J by 4 bases, with 22 bases between the two germline ends. In DNA, the CDR3 is TGTGCCAGCAGTCCCATTTATGGGTCCGGTCTGTACGAGCAGTACTTC. It is translated as CASSPIYGSGLYEQYF.

On this clonotype: A read error may be the cause here, since a much bigger clone is one base away. The rearrangement joins TRBV7-9 to TRBJ1-3, with D unresolved. CDR1 is SEHNR, CDR2 FQNEAQ, per germline (reference sequence). There are 14 residues in the CDR3. V was pared by 2 bases and J by 0 bases, with 5 bases between. CDR3 protein: CASSLTGSGNTIYF. The CDR3 DNA reads TGTGCCAGCAGCTTAACGGGCTCTGGAAACACCATATATTTT. The full variable domain, with the rest looked up from reference TRBV7-9 and TRBJ1-3, is DTGVSQNPRHKITKRGQNVTFRCDPISEHNRLYWYRQTLGQGPEFLTYFQNEAQLEKSRLLSDRFSAERPKGSFSTLEIQRTEQGDSAMYLCASSLTGSGNTIYFGEGSWLTVV.

This chain links TRBV28 with TRBJ2-7; 8 bases match TRBD1. V shed 4 bases and J 6 bases; nucleotides not matched to a gene: 11. Germline V gene data show CDR1 as MDHEN and CDR2 as SYDVKM. This CDR3 spans 15 amino acids. The CDR3 loop reads CASSSSAGGASEQYF. The DNA for the CDR3 is TGTGCCAGCAGTTCTAGCGCAGGGGGCGCGTCCGAGCAGTACTTC. The complete variable domain, with remaining parts taken from reference TRBV28 and TRBJ2-7, reads DVKVTQSSRYLVKRTGEKVFLECVQDMDHENMFWYRQDPGLGLRLIYFSYDVKMKEKGDIPEGYSVSREKKERFSLILESASTNQTSMYLCASSSSAGGASEQYFGPGTRLTVT.

This clonotype was recorded at least ten times. The chain links TRBV7-2 to TRBJ2-3, with D perhaps TRBD2 (6 bases). Trimming shortened V by 8 bases and J by 5 bases, and 20 bases separated the two germline ends. The CDR3 runs to 15 residues. CDR1 is SGHTA and CDR2 is FQGNSA in the germline V gene. CDR3 nucleotide sequence: TGTGCCAGCGACCATGTTGGGGGGTCGGGAGATACGCAGTATTTT. Translated: CASDHVGGSGDTQYF.

This clonotype has ten or more counts. This chain uses TRBV27 with TRBJ1-1; tentative D call: TRBD1 (6 bases). The V end was cut by 2 bases, the J end by 4 bases, with 11 bases between. This CDR3 spans 14 amino acids. Germline values: CDR1 MNHEY, CDR2 SMNVEV (reference sequence). The CDR3, as DNA: TGTGCCAGCAGTTTAAGGGGGGGGCGCACTGAAGCTTTCTTT. Encoded protein: CASSLRGGRTEAFF.

By frequency in the sample, this clonotype is medium-sized. The CDR3 is CASSEGDRGNYGYTF. CDR3 DNA: TGTGCCAGCAGTGAAGGGGACAGGGGAAACTATGGCTACACCTTC. The rearrangement joins TRBV2 to TRBJ1-2; TRBD1 matches 10 bases. Germline assignment: CDR1 SNHLY and CDR2 FYNNEI. V dropped 1 base and J dropped 2; count of bases not matched to a gene: 1. The CDR3 spans 15 residues.

This clonotype occurred many times. This chain links TRBV7-2 with TRBJ2-6; no definite D call. Germline V gene lookup returns CDR1 SGHTA and CDR2 FQGNSA. The CDR3 has 15 amino acids. Deletions cut 1 base from V and 2 bases from J, with 6 bases between. DNA for the CDR3: TGTGCCAGCAGCTTAGGAGGACCTGGGGCCAACGTCCTGACTTTC. Protein product: CASSLGGPGANVLTF.

This clonotype was seen ten or more times. This chain links TRBV28 with TRBJ2-7; the D is unclear. The germline V gene encodes CDR1 MDHEN and CDR2 SYDVKM. The CDR3 loop spans 13 amino acids. The ends were cut back, 4 bases at V and 7 bases at J, with 14 bases in the middle. The CDR3 region is CASSWTGEWEQYF. The CDR3 DNA reads as TGTGCCAGCAGTTGGACCGGCGAATGGGAGCAGTACTTC.

The chain joins TRBV28 to TRBJ1-2; possible D gene TRBD1, 5 bases. The CDR3 totals 12 residues. The V gene's germline CDR1 is MDHEN and CDR2 SYDVKM. Trimming removed 8 bases at V and 8 bases at J, with 15 bases between. CDR3: CASFQDIRGYTF. CDR3 nucleotides: TGTGCCAGCTTTCAGGACATAAGAGGCTACACCTTC.

This clonotype was seen only a few times. The chain joins TRBV5-1 to TRBJ2-2, with D possibly TRBD1 on 6 matching bases. Per germline, CDR1 SGHRS and CDR2 YFSETQ. This CDR3 contains 14 residues. V was pared by 0 bases and J by 3 bases, with 6 bases between. CDR3 in amino acids: CASSLAGDTGELFF. The CDR3 DNA sequence: TGCGCCAGCAGCTTGGCAGGGGACACCGGGGAGCTGTTTTTT.

Ten or more counts support this clonotype. The CDR3 bases are TGCAGTGCCGCAGGGACCGCCGGGGCGGTCGAGCAGTTCTTC. Translating it yields CSAAGTAGAVEQFF. V usage is TRBV20-1 and J usage is TRBJ2-1; D might be TRBD1 or TRBD2, each matching 5 bases. The CDR3 is 14 residues long. V shed 6 bases and J shed 10 bases, with 22 bases lying between them. Germline CDR1 is DFQATT and CDR2 is SNEGSKA (reference sequence).

Many counts were recorded for this clonotype. This chain uses TRBV5-1 with TRBJ1-1; D perhaps matches TRBD1 (6 bases). V lost 4 bases and J lost 4, with 14 bases in between. Germline-derived CDR1 and CDR2 are SGHRS and YFSETQ. The CDR3 totals 14 residues. CDR3 sequence: CASSQGMEFTEAFF. Here the CDR3 DNA reads TGCGCCAGCAGCCAGGGGATGGAATTCACTGAAGCTTTCTTT.

A remark on this clonotype: This may be a read error, as it is one base from a much larger clone. The genes are TRBV29-1 and TRBJ2-2, with D perhaps matching TRBD2 (6 bases). CDR3 length: 12 amino acids. Germline V gene sequence: CDR1 SQVTM, CDR2 ANQGSEA. The CDR3 protein is CGVDSGTGELFF. The CDR3 DNA is TGCGGCGTAGACAGCGGGACCGGGGAGCTGTTTTTT.

This clonotype occurred many times. The chain uses TRBV28 and TRBJ1-4; weak D call: TRBD1 (6 bases). The germline V and J ends were trimmed by 6 bases and 4 bases, with 15 bases remaining between them. Germline CDR1 is MDHEN and CDR2 is SYDVKM. The CDR3 runs to 15 residues. This chain's CDR3 is CASRIQGYYNEKLFF. The DNA for the CDR3 is TGTGCCAGCAGGATACAGGGTTACTATAATGAAAAACTGTTTTTT.

The rearrangement uses TRBV3-1 and TRBJ2-7; 12 bases fit TRBD2. Germline V gene lookup returns CDR1 LGHDT and CDR2 YNNKEL (reference sequence). The V and J ends lost 4 bases and 4 bases, in that order; junction bases with no gene match: 5. This CDR3 has 15 amino acids. The CDR3 DNA reads TGTGCCAGCAGCCTCGGGACTAGCGGGCCTTACGAGCAGTACTTC. Translating gives CASSLGTSGPYEQYF.

The chain employs TRBV27 and TRBJ2-7, with D possibly matching TRBD1 (5 bases). The CDR3 extends over 12 amino acids. Germline assignment: CDR1 MNHEY and CDR2 SMNVEV (reference sequence). Trimming shortened V by 10 bases and J by 4 bases, and 14 bases separated the two germline ends. CDR3 amino acids: CATSDKTYEQYF. DNA for the CDR3: TGTGCCACTTCGGACAAGACATACGAGCAGTACTTC.

Comments on this clonotype: A much larger clone lies a single base off, so this may be a read error. CDR3 DNA sequence: TGTGCCAGCAGCCGGATGACTAGCGCCGTCGAGGAGCAGTACTTC. Amino acid sequence: CASSRMTSAVEEQYF. V and J are TRBV11-3 and TRBJ2-7; 8 bases map to TRBD2. The CDR3 totals 15 residues. Germline lookup yields CDR1 SGHNT and CDR2 YENEEA. J was trimmed by 7 bases and V by 5 bases; bases with no gene match: 13.

This clonotype was recorded at least ten times. CDR3 sequence (DNA): TGCAGTGCTAGCTCGGGGTCCTTGAAAAACAATGAGCAGTTCTTC. This encodes CSASSGSLKNNEQFF. V is TRBV20-1 and J is TRBJ2-1; D may be TRBD2 (5 bases). The CDR3 spans 15 residues. Trimming pared 3 bases from V and 5 bases from J, leaving 17 bases between. Germline CDR1 DFQATT, CDR2 SNEGSKA (reference sequence).

This clonotype has at least ten counts. The junction differs from germline at one of its ends, possibly a read error. The DNA for the CDR3 is TGTGCCAGCTCACCTGGACAGGGCCGACACTTC. Its protein product is CASSPGQGRHF. The chain combines TRBV18 with TRBJ2-7, with 8 bases fitting TRBD1. This CDR3 has 11 residues. Germline-derived CDR1 and CDR2 are KGHSH and LQKENI.